This TCR beta chain was observed in a study of CD8+CD57+ T cells in acquired aplastic anemia (dated by TCRdb to 2017 to 2018). In terms of the full investigation: A mean of about 3.2 ug of DNA, ranging from roughly 0.19 to 27.4 ug, was extracted from sorted CD4+ and CD8+ cells. CD8+CD57+ expansion was defined as a frequency above the mean frequency observed in healthy subjects.

Turning to this clonotype: It has no known antigen specificity. Per-base qualities were not stored, and no clone one base away is much larger.

The paper's findings and limits, for the study overall: Twenty-nine CD8+ CDR3 sequences were found in both patients and controls but appeared to be highly expressed in patients and within the immunodominant clones of the patients. Patients and healthy controls showed no significant difference in CD8+ Simpson's diversity (P=0.060).

The CDR3, from cysteine to phenylalanine, totals 13 residues. This entry keeps only the CDR3 DNA: 39 bases, framed from base 1. CDR1 is given as LNHNV and CDR2 as YYDKDF, both from the germline V gene (reference sequence). V is cut back by 5 bases and J by 6 bases, with 4 bases in the junction unmatched. Profiling of TCR beta VDJ combinations and CDR3 sequences used genomic DNA as the template. An Illumina HiSeq 2000 was the platform used for TCR repertoire sequencing. Per the authors' processing: Repertoire assessment relied on Simpson's diversity index, CDR3 size and DJ length profiles, and TRBV/TRBJ rearrangement plots. Whichever DNA sequence was most abundant in the deep sequencing data was defined as the immunodominant clone. CDR3 amino acid sequences were screened for sharing across subjects and compared with published repertoires and the VDJdb database. Through fastp at Q25 and MiXCR, TCRdb rebuilt clones from the public reads, retaining in-frame beta chains. Every distinct CDR3 protein forms one entry, paired with its most common genes and DNA. The V and J calls, along with clone size, are taken from TCRdb and not from the paper's own processing. The sample table holds about 200,000 distinct CDR3 sequences, of which roughly two thirds were seen once. The biggest ten clones account for about 60% of the sample.

Flow cytometry had shown CD8+CD57+ cell expansion in the patients selected for sequencing. All patients had severe acquired aplastic anemia diagnosed by International Study of Aplastic Anemia and Agranulocytosis and Camitta criteria. At the time blood was sampled, none of the patients had received any therapy. In this study, sorted CD4+ and CD8+ T cells from the blood of healthy subjects and of severe aplastic anemia patients had their TCR repertoires deep-sequenced. In the USA, patient enrollment took place under clinicaltrials.gov protocols 00001620, 01623167, 00001397, 00071045, 00081523 and 00961064. Ficoll-Paque density gradient centrifugation was used to isolate peripheral blood mononuclear cells. Before DNA was extracted, CD4+ and CD8+ T cells were sorted using either FACS or magnetic beads.

Recombination joined TRBV15 with TRBJ1-5, and 7 junctional nucleotides match TRBD1. What was sequenced was sorted CD4+, CD8+, or CD8+CD57+ T cells (not recorded which) from PBMCs. The clonotype comes from a human donor with aplastic anemia. The nucleotide sequence reads TGTGCCACCAGCGGACAGGCGGGTCAGCCCCAGCATTTT. The resulting protein is CATSGQAGQPQHF.